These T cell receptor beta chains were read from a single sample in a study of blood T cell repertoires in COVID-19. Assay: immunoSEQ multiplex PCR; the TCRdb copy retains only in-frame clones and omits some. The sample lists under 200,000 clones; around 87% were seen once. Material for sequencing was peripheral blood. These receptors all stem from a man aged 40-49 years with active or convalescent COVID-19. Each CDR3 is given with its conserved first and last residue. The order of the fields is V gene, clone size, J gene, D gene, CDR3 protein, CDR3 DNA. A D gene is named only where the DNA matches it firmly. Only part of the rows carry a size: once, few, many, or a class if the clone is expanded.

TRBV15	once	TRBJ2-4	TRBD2	CATSTRGASGMNLAKNIQYF	TGTGCCACCAGCACTAGGGGGGCTAGCGGGATGAACCTAGCCAAAAACATTCAGTACTTC
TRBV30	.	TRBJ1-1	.	CAWSPLPGSSSFGGTEAFF	TGTGCCTGGAGTCCCCTACCCGGGTCCTCAAGCTTCGGAGGCACTGAAGCTTTCTTT
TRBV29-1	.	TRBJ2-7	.	CSVIQGYEQYF	TGCAGCGTGATACAGGGCTACGAGCAGTACTTC
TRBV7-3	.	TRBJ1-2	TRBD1	CASSLGDREVYTF	TGTGCCAGCAGCTTGGGGGACAGGGAGGTCTACACCTTC
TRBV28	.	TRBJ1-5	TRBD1	CAGSQPGPGTGNYQPQHF	TGTGCCGGGTCCCAGCCGGGTCCCGGGACAGGGAATTATCAGCCCCAGCATTTT
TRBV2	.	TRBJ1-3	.	CASRSTSSGNTIYF	TGTGCCAGCAGGAGTACTAGCTCTGGAAACACCATATATTTT
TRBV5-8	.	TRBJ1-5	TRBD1	CASSLEVTGGLPQHF	TGTGCCAGCAGCTTGGAAGTGACAGGGGGCTTGCCCCAGCATTTT
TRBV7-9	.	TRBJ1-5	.	CASSRGGSGNRNQPQHF	TGTGCCAGCAGCCGAGGGGGATCAGGGAATCGCAATCAGCCCCAGCATTTT
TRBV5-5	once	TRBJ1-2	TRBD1	CASSPTPGQTSSHGYTF	TGTGCCAGCAGCCCTACACCGGGACAGACCAGTTCGCACGGCTACACCTTC
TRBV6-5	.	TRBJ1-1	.	CATQDREMKAFF	TGTGCCACCCAGGACCGGGAAATGAAAGCTTTCTTT
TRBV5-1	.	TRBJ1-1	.	CASSSDRGWAEAFF	TGCGCCAGCAGCTCCGACAGAGGTTGGGCTGAAGCTTTCTTT
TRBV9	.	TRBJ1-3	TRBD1	CASTATGQISGNTIYF	TGTGCCAGCACCGCGACAGGGCAAATCTCTGGAAACACCATATATTTT
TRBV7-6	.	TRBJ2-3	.	CASSLALSQDTQYF	TGTGCCAGCAGCTTAGCGCTATCCCAAGATACGCAGTATTTT
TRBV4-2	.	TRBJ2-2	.	CASSQAQQEAGELFF	TGTGCCAGCAGCCAGGCCCAGCAGGAAGCCGGGGAGCTGTTTTTT
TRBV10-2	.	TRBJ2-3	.	CASRGRYVADTQYF	TGCGCCAGCAGAGGGAGATATGTTGCAGATACGCAGTATTTT
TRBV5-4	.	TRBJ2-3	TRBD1	CASSGKTGVPDTQYF	TGTGCCAGCAGCGGAAAGACAGGGGTTCCAGATACGCAGTATTTT
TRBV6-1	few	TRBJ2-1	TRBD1	CASSERQGQYNEQFF	TGTGCCAGCAGTGAAAGACAGGGCCAATACAATGAGCAGTTCTTC
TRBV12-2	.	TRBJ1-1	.	CASRLGPPWGGLCKTEAFF	TGTGCAAGTCGCTTAGGGCCCCCTTGGGGGGGGCTATGTAAGACTGAAGCTTTCTTT
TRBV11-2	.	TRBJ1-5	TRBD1	CASSLAGGQPQHF	TGTGCCAGCAGCTTAGCAGGGGGTCAGCCCCAGCATTTT
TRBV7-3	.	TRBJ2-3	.	CASGRVLGTDTQYF	TGTGCCAGCGGCAGGGTGTTGGGAACAGATACGCAGTATTTT
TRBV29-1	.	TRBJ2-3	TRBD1	CSVNRQGGNTQYF	TGCAGCGTGAATCGACAGGGGGGGAATACGCAGTATTTT
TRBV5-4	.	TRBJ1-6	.	CASSLDLQNSPLHF	TGTGCCAGCAGCCTGGACCTTCAGAACTCACCCCTCCACTTT
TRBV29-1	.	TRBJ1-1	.	CSGTTGNTEAFF	TGCAGCGGTACAACAGGGAACACTGAAGCTTTCTTT
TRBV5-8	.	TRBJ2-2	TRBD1	CASSLDLGTGITGELFF	TGTGCCAGCAGCTTGGATTTGGGGACAGGGATCACCGGGGAGCTGTTTTTT
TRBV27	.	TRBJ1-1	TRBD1	CASSFGDRVATLKLFF	TGTGCCAGCAGTTTCGGGGACAGGGTAGCAACACTGAAGCTTTTCTTT
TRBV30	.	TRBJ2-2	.	CAWRGLGTTTGELFF	TGTGCCTGGAGGGGCCTAGGGACAACCACCGGGGAGCTGTTTTTT
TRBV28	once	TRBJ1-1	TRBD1	CASATDRGGWNTEAFF	TGTGCCAGCGCGACCGACAGGGGAGGTTGGAACACTGAAGCTTTCTTT
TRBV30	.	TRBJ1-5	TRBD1	CDPRGQLLVSNQPQHF	TGTGACCCCCGGGGACAGTTATTAGTAAGCAATCAGCCCCAGCATTTT
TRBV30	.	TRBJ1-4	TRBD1	CAWSRTTGAKEKLFF	TGTGCCTGGAGTCGAACGACAGGGGCAAAGGAAAAACTGTTTTTT
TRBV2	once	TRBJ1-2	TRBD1	CASSSGGTYGYTF	TGTGCCAGCAGCTCAGGGGGAACCTATGGCTACACCTTC
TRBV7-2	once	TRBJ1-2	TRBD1	CASSLQGARTGSGYTF	TGTGCCAGCAGCTTACAAGGGGCACGGACAGGGTCGGGCTACACCTTC
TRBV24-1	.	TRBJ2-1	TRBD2	CATSDRGTSGGAYNEQFF	TGTGCCACCAGTGATCGAGGGACTAGCGGGGGCGCCTACAATGAGCAGTTCTTC
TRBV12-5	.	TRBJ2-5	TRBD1	CASGLVGDRGPETQYF	TGTGCTAGTGGTTTGGTAGGGGACAGGGGCCCAGAGACCCAGTACTTC
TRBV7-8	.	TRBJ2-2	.	CASSLGDRPTGELFF	TGTGCCAGCAGCTTGGGCGACAGACCCACCGGGGAGCTGTTTTTT
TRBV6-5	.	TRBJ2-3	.	CASSSSRREYF	TGTGCCAGCAGTTCCTCCCGGCGGGAGTATTTT
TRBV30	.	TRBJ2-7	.	CAWSVAWTPDYEQYF	TGTGCCTGGAGTGTGGCTTGGACACCCGACTACGAGCAGTACTTC
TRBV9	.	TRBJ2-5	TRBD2	CASSVRASGGRRETQYF	TGTGCCAGCAGCGTAAGGGCTAGCGGGGGTCGGAGGGAGACCCAGTACTTC
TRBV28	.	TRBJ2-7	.	CASSLVAGSYEQYF	TGTGCCAGCAGTTTAGTCGCCGGGTCCTACGAGCAGTACTTC
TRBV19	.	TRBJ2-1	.	CASSIEGTPTYNEQFF	TGTGCCAGTAGTATAGAGGGGACACCTACCTACAATGAGCAGTTCTTC
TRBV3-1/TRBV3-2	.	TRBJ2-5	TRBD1	CASSQRGQGEETQYF	TGTGCCAGCAGCCAACGTGGACAGGGGGAAGAGACCCAGTACTTC
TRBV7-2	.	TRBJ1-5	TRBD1	CASSSDRGHQPQHF	TGTGCCAGCAGCTCCGACAGGGGGCATCAGCCCCAGCATTTT
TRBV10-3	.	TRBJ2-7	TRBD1	CAISELGQTYEQYF	TGTGCCATCAGTGAGTTGGGACAGACCTACGAGCAGTACTTC
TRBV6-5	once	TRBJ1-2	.	CASRIDGERGYTF	TGTGCCAGCAGAATTGACGGGGAAAGGGGCTACACCTTC
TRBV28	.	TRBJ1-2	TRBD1	CASSLWTGVDGYTF	TGTGCCAGCAGTTTGTGGACAGGGGTAGATGGCTACACCTTC
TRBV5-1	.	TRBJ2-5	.	CASSLVQPEETQYF	TGCGCCAGCAGCTTGGTACAGCCCGAAGAGACCCAGTACTTC
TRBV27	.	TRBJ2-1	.	CASSLGGPLYNEQFF	TGTGCCAGCAGTTTGGGGGGGCCCCTCTACAATGAGCAGTTCTTC
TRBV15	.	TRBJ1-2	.	CATSSAEQGGYGYTF	TGTGCCACCAGCTCAGCGGAACAGGGCGGCTATGGCTACACCTTC
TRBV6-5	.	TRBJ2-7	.	CASSYSTQGNYEQYF	TGTGCCAGCAGTTACTCGACACAGGGAAACTACGAGCAGTACTTC